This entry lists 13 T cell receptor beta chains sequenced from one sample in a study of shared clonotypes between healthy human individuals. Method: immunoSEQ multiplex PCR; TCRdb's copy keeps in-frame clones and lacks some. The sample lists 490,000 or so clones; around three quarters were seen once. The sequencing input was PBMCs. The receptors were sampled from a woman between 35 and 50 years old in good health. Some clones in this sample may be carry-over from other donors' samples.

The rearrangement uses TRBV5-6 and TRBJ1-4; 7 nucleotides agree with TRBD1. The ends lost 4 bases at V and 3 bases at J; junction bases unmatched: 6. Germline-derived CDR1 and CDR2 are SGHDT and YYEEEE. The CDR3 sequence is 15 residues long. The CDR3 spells CASSRRQGPNEKLFF. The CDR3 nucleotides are TGTGCCAGCAGCCGAAGACAGGGTCCTAATGAAAAACTGTTTTTT.

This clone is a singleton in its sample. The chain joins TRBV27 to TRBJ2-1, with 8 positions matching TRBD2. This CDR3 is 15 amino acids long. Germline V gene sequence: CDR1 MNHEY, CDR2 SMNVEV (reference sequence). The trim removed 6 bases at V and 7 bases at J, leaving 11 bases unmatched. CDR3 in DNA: TGTGCCAGCAGCCCGAGCAGCGGGAGATTGAATGAGCAGTTCTTC. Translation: CASSPSSGRLNEQFF.

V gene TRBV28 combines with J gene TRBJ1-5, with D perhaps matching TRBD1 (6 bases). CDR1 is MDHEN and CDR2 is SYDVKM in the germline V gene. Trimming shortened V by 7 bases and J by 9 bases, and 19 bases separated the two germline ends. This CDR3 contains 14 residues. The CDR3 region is CASTKQGRGLPQHF. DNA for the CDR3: TGTGCCAGCACTAAACAGGGAAGGGGCCTGCCCCAGCATTTT. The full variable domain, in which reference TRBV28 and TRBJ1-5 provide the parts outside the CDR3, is DVKVTQSSRYLVKRTGEKVFLECVQDMDHENMFWYRQDPGLGLRLIYFSYDVKMKEKGDIPEGYSVSREKKERFSLILESASTNQTSMYLCASTKQGRGLPQHFGDGTRLSIL.

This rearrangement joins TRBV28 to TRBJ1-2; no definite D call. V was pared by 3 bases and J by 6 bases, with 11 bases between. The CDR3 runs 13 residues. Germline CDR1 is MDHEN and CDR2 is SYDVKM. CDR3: CASSLWVTDGYTF. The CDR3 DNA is TGTGCCAGCAGTTTGTGGGTTACGGATGGCTACACCTTC.

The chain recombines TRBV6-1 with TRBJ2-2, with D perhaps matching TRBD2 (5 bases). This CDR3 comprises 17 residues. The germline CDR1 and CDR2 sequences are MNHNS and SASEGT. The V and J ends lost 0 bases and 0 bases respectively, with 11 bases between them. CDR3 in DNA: TGTGCCAGCAGTGAAGCGTGGCGGGCTACGAACACCGGGGAGCTGTTTTTT. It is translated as CASSEAWRATNTGELFF.

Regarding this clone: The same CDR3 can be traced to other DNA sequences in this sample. The CDR3 here is CASSDVAGSTDTQYF. DNA of the CDR3: TGTGCCAGCAGTGACGTAGCGGGTAGCACAGATACGCAGTATTTT. The rearrangement uses TRBV6-4 and TRBJ2-3; 7 nucleotides match TRBD2. Trimming took 2 bases from V and 0 from J; bases not matched to a gene: 2. CDR1 and CDR2 from the germline V gene are MRHNA and SNTAGT. The CDR3 spans 15 residues.

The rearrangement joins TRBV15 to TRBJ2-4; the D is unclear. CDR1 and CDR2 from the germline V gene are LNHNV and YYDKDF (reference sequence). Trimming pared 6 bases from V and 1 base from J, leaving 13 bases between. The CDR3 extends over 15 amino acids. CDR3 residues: CATSKGSTAKNIQYF. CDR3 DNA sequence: TGTGCCACCAGTAAGGGATCTACGGCCAAAAACATTCAGTACTTC.

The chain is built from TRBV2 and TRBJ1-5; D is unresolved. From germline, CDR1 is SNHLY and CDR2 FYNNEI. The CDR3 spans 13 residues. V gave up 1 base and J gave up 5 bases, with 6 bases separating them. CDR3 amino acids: CASSEGHDQPQHF. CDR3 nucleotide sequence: TGTGCCAGCAGTGAAGGGCATGATCAGCCCCAGCATTTT.

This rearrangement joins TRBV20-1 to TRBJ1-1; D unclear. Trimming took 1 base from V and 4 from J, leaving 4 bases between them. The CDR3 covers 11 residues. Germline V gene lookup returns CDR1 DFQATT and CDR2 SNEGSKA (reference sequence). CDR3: CSARVSTEAFF. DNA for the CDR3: TGCAGTGCTAGAGTCAGCACTGAAGCTTTCTTT.

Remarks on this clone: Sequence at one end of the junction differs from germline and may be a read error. CDR3 in amino acids: CASSFGPRETQYF. DNA for the CDR3: TGTGCTAGCAGCTTCGGACCTCGTGAGACCCAGTACTTC. V and J are TRBV7-7 and TRBJ2-5, with no clear D. Germline V gene data show CDR1 as SSHAT and CDR2 as FNYEAQ (reference sequence). The CDR3 sequence is 13 residues long.

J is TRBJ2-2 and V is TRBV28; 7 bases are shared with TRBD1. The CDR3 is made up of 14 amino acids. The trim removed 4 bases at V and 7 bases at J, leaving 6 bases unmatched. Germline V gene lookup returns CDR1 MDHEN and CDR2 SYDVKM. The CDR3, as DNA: TGTGCCAGCAGTTCGGTAGGGGGCATCGGGGAGCTGTTTTTT. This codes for CASSSVGGIGELFF.

CDR3 region: CAGETGDPYEQYF. CDR3 DNA sequence: TGTGCCGGAGAGACAGGAGACCCCTACGAGCAGTACTTC. The rearrangement links TRBV6-1 to TRBJ2-7; the D gene is possibly TRBD1 (6 bases). The germline V and J ends were trimmed by 11 bases and 2 bases, with 16 bases remaining between them. CDR3 length: 13 residues. Germline-derived CDR1 and CDR2 are MNHNS and SASEGT.

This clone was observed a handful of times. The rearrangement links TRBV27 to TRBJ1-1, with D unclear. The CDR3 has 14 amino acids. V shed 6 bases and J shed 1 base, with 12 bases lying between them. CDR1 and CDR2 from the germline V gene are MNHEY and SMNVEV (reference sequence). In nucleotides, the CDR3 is TGTGCCAGCAGCACGCGTGAAGGGAACACTGAAGCTTTCTTT. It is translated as CASSTREGNTEAFF.